This T cell receptor (beta chain) was profiled in a study of CD4 T cells in relation to SARS-CoV-2 and coronaviruses. Study conclusions and caveats: Pre-pandemic and post-infection samples never came from the same donor.

The unexposed donors gave CD4+ T cells in about 2010-2018, prior to COVID-19. CD4+ T cells were isolated from the cells after around 10 days of culture. Germline CDR1 is SGHTA and CDR2 is FQGNSA. The CDR3 runs to 13 residues. Trimming cost V 1 base and J 6 bases, with 6 bases left between them. Libraries were prepared by immunoSEQ multiplex PCR; TCRdb keeps only in-frame clonotypes and omits some of them. The table records about 26,000 clones, roughly 73% of them present only once. About this clone itself: Its target is not known.

This rearrangement joins TRBV7-2 to TRBJ2-2; the D is unclear. Sequencing was carried out using CD4+ T cells from PBMCs, cultured in vitro. The TCR comes from a human donor in good health. The DNA of the CDR3 is TGTGCCAGCAGCTTAGACGGATCCGGGGAGCTGTTTTTT. It yields the protein CASSLDGSGELFF.